The clone carrying this T cell receptor beta chain was found a few times. The data were taken from a study of T cells after yellow fever vaccination. TCRdb independently ran MiXCR on the 5' RACE reads; one entry per CDR3 protein. The table includes roughly 250,000 distinct CDR3 sequences, roughly 13% detected once. This CDR3 comprises 18 residues. V lost 2 bases, J lost 4 bases, and 22 bases lay in between. This specimen was CD4+ T cells sorted from PBMCs, taken 45 days after the yellow fever booster vaccination. The clonotype originates from a man between 25 and 39 years old who received the YFV17D yellow fever vaccine. This chain uses TRBV6-7 with TRBJ2-3, with no clear D. TRBV6-7 is labeled an ORF, and its function is uncertain. The CDR3 DNA reads TGTGCCAGCAGTTACCCGACCCCAGCCTCCCCTTCTGCAGATACGCAGTATTTT. It specifies CASSYPTPASPSADTQYF.